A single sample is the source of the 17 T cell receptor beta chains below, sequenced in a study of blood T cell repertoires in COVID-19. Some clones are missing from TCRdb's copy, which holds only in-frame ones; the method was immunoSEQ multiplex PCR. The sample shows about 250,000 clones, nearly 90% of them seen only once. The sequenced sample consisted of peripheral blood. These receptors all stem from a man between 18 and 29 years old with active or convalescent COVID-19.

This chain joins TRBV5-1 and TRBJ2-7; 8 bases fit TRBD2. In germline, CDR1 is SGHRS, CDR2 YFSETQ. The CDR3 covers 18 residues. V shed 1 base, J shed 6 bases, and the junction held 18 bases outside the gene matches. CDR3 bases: TGCGCCAGCAGCTTGCAGGGTATTTCGGGACTAGGCGAAGGCGAGCAGTACTTC. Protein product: CASSLQGISGLGEGEQYF.

The CDR3 loop is CASSPTPGQTNEKLFF. The CDR3 DNA reads as TGCGCCAGCAGCCCTACCCCGGGACAAACGAATGAAAAACTGTTTTTT. The V and J genes are TRBV5-1 and TRBJ1-4, with D perhaps TRBD1 (6 bases). The V gene's germline CDR1 is SGHRS and CDR2 YFSETQ. The V end lost 4 bases, the J end lost 5 bases, and 18 bases lay between the germline ends. This CDR3 region has 16 residues.

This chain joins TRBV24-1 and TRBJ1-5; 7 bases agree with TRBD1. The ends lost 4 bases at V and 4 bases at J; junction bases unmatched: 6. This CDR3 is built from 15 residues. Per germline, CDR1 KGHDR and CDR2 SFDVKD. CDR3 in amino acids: CATSEAGQSNQPQHF. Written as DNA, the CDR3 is TGTGCCACCAGTGAGGCGGGACAGTCGAATCAGCCCCAGCATTTT.

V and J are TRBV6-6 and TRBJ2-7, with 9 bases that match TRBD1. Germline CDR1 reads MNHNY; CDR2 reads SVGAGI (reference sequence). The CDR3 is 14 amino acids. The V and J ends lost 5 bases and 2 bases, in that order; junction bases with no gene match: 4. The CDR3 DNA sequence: TGTGCCAGCAGTCAGACAGGGGGGACCTACGAGCAGTACTTC. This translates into CASSQTGGTYEQYF.

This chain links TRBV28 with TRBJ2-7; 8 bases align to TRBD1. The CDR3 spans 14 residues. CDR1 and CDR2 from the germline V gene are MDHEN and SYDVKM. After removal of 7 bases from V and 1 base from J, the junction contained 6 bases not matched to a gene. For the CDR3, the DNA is TGTGCCAGCATAGAGGGACAGGAGTCCTACGAGCAGTACTTC. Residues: CASIEGQESYEQYF.

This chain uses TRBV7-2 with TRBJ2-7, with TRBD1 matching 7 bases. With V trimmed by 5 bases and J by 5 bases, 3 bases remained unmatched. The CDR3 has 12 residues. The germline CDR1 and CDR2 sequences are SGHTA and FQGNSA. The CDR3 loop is CASSPGTDEQYF. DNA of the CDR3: TGTGCCAGCAGCCCTGGGACAGACGAGCAGTACTTC.

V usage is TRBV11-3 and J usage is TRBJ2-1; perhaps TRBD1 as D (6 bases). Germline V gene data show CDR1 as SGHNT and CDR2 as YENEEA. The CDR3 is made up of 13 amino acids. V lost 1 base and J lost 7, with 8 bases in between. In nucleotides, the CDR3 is TGTGCCAGCAGCTTAGGGACAGTGAATGAGCAGTTCTTC. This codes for CASSLGTVNEQFF.

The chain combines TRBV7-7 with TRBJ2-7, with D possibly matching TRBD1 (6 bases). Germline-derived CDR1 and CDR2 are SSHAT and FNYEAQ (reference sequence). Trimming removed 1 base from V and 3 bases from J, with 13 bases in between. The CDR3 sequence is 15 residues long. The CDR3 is CASSLGVGGFYEQYF. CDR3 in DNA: TGTGCCAGCAGCTTAGGGGTAGGGGGTTTCTACGAGCAGTACTTC.

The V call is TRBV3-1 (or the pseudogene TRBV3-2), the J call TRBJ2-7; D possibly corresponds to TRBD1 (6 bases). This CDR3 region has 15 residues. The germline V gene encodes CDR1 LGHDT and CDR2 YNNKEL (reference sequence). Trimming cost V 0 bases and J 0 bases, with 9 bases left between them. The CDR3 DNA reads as TGTGCCAGCAGCCAAGAAACGGACAGCTCCTACGAGCAGTACTTC. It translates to CASSQETDSSYEQYF.

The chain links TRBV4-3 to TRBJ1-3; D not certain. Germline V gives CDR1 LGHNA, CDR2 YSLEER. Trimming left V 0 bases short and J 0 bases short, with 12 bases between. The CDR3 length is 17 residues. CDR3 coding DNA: TGCGCCAGCAGCCAAGAGGTCGGGAGATACTCTGGAAACACCATATATTTT. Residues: CASSQEVGRYSGNTIYF.

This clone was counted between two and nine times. CDR3 sequence (DNA): TGTGCCAGCACTCGAGGGAGGCGGGATGGCTACACCTTC. Residues: CASTRGRRDGYTF. The V gene is TRBV6-5, the J gene TRBJ1-2; no reliable D call. V gave up 7 bases and J gave up 6 bases, with 15 bases separating them. Per germline, CDR1 MNHEY and CDR2 SVGAGI. The CDR3 is made up of 13 amino acids.

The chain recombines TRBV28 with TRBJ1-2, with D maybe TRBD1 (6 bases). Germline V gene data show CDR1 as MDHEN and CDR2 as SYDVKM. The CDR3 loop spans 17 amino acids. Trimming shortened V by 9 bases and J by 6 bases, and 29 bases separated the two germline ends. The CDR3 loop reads CASWGLDTDGIRNGYTF. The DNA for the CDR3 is TGTGCCAGTTGGGGGCTCGATACGGACGGCATTAGGAATGGCTACACCTTC.

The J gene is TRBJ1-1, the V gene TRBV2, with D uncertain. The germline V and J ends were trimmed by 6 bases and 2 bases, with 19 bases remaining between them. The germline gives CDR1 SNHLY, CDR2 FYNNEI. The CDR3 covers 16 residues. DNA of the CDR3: TGTGCCAGCAGAGCCATCCCGACTCTTACTAACACTGAAGCTTTCTTT. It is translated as CASRAIPTLTNTEAFF. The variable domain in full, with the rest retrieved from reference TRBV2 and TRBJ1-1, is EPEVTQTPSHQVTQMGQEVILRCVPISNHLYFYWYRQILGQKVEFLVSFYNNEISEKSEIFDDQFSVERPDGSNFTLKIRSTKLEDSAMYFCASRAIPTLTNTEAFFGQGTRLTVV.

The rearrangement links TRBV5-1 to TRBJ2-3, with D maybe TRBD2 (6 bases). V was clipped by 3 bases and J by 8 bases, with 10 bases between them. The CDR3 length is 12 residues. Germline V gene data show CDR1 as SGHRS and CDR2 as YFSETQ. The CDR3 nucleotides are TGCGCCAGCAGCTCTAGCGTTGGTACGCAGTATTTT. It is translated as CASSSSVGTQYF. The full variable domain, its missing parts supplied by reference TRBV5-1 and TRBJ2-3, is KAGVTQTPRYLIKTRGQQVTLSCSPISGHRSVSWYQQTPGQGLQFLFEYFSETQRNKGNFPGRFSGRQFSNSRSEMNVSTLELGDSALYLCASSSSVGTQYFGPGTRLTVL.

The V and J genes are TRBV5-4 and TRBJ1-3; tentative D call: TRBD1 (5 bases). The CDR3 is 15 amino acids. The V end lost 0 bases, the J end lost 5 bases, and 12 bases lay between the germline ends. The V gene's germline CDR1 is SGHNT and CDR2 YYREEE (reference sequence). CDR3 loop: CASSLVTGGRNTIYF. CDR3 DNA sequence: TGTGCCAGCAGCTTGGTTACCGGGGGTCGAAACACCATATATTTT.

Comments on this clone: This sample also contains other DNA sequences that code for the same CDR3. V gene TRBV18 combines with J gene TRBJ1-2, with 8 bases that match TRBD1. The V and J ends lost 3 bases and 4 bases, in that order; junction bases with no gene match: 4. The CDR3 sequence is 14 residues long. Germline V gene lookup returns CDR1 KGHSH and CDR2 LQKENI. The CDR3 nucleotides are TGTGCCAGCTCACCGGACAGGGAGGGCTATGGCTACACCTTC. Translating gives CASSPDREGYGYTF. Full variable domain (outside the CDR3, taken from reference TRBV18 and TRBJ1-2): NAGVMQNPRHLVRRRGQEARLRCSPMKGHSHVYWYRQLPEEGLKFMVYLQKENIIDESGMPKERFSAEFPKEGPSILRIQQVVRGDSAAYFCASSPDREGYGYTFGSGTRLTVV.

CDR3 amino acids: CASSRLTGKNTEAFF. For the CDR3, the DNA is TGTGCCAGCAGTCGGCTGACAGGGAAGAACACTGAAGCTTTCTTT. The genes are TRBV27 and TRBJ1-1; 7 nucleotides align to TRBD1. The ends lost 5 bases at V and 1 base at J; junction bases unmatched: 7. Germline V gives CDR1 MNHEY, CDR2 SMNVEV (reference sequence). The CDR3 covers 15 residues.